The clone carrying this T cell receptor beta chain was observed a single time. CDR1 and CDR2 from the germline V gene are SGHTA and FQGNSA. The CDR3 contains 15 residues. The V gene end was trimmed by 5 bases and the J gene end by 5 bases; junction bases not matched to a gene: 7. Libraries were prepared by immunoSEQ multiplex PCR; TCRdb keeps only in-frame clonotypes and omits some of them. The profile shows under 300,000 clones, 86% of them singletons. The entry originates in a study of blood T cell repertoires in COVID-19. The sequence was collected from a man older than 75 with acute or convalescent COVID-19. This chain uses TRBV7-2 with TRBJ2-2; 8 bases are shared with TRBD1. The sample consisted of peripheral blood. CDR3 sequence: CASSPTQGVTGELFF. In DNA, the CDR3 is TGTGCCAGCAGCCCTACACAGGGGGTAACCGGGGAGCTGTTTTTT.